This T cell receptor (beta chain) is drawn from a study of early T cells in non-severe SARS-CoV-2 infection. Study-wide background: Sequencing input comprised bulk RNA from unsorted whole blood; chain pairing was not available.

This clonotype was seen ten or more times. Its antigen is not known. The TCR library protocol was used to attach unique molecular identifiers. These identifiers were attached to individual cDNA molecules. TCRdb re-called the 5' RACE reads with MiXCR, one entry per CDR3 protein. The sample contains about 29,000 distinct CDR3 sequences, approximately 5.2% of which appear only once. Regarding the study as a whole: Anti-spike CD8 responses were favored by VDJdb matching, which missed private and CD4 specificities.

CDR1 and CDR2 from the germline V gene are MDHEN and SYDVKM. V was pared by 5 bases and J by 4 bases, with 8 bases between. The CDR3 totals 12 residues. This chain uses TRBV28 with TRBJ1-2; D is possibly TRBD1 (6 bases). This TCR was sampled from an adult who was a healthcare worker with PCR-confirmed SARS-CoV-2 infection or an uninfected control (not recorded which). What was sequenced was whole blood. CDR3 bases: TGTGCCAGCAGTAAACAGGGCTATGGCTACACCTTC. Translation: CASSKQGYGYTF.